The 28 T cell receptor beta chains below come from one sample, sequenced in a study of long-term antiretroviral therapy in people with HIV. Survey-level resolution applied to immunoSEQ assay v3.0. Here immunoSEQ multiplex PCR was the method, and the copy in TCRdb shows in-frame clones only, minus some. The data show over 15,000 clones, with around 80% seen just once and 5.5% to 8% held by the top ten. The sample in question was unsorted PBMCs, obtained 2.2 years after starting antiretroviral therapy. The receptors derive from a man over 45 with HIV.

The chain is built from TRBV7-2 and TRBJ1-2; D is ambiguous. Germline V gives CDR1 SGHTA, CDR2 FQGNSA. This CDR3 is 13 amino acids long. V was pared by 3 bases and J by 9 bases, with 14 bases between. CDR3 in amino acids: CASSFNGPRSYTF. DNA of the CDR3: TGTGCCAGCAGCTTCAACGGGCCTAGGAGCTACACCTTC.

The V gene is TRBV7-9, the J gene TRBJ1-6; TRBD1 is a possible D gene (5 bases). Trimming pared 7 bases from V and 5 bases from J, leaving 12 bases between. The CDR3 loop spans 14 amino acids. Per the germline V gene, CDR1 is SEHNR and CDR2 is FQNEAQ (reference sequence). The chain's CDR3 is CASTPGRDNSPLHF. The CDR3 nucleotides read TGTGCCAGCACCCCGGGACGGGATAATTCACCCCTCCACTTT.

This clone was observed a few times. The rearrangement uses TRBV4-1 and TRBJ2-3, with 7 bases fitting TRBD1. V gave up 1 base and J gave up 6 bases; unmatched junction bases: 13. The length of the CDR3 is 17 residues. Germline assignment: CDR1 MGHRA and CDR2 YSYEKL. CDR3 amino acids: CASSQVGPRQGSDTQYF. The DNA for the CDR3 is TGCGCCAGCAGCCAAGTAGGGCCACGACAGGGCTCTGATACGCAGTATTTT.

This rearrangement joins TRBV19 to TRBJ1-5; no reliable D call. The V gene lost 0 bases and the J gene lost 3 bases, with 18 bases spanning the gap. The CDR3 is 18 residues long. Germline V lookup: CDR1 LNHDA, CDR2 SQIVND (reference sequence). Here the CDR3 DNA reads TGTGCCAGTAGTATAGATGAGGGAAGGTGGCTCGACAATCAGCCCCAGCATTTT. Translation: CASSIDEGRWLDNQPQHF.

The chain employs TRBV21-1 and TRBJ1-1; TRBD1 is the table's D call and was not checked against the DNA. TRBV21-1 is given as a pseudogene. The CDR3 runs to 17 residues. The chain's CDR3 is CASSPRTGGGSGTEAFF. Written as DNA, the CDR3 is TGTGCCAGCAGCCCTCGGACAGGGGGCGGTTCGGGCACTGAAGCTTTCTTT.

Regarding this clone: Other DNA sequences in this specimen translate into the identical CDR3. This chain joins TRBV9 and TRBJ2-7; perhaps D is TRBD1 or TRBD2 (5 bases each). With 3 bases removed from V and 2 bases from J, the gap between germline ends came to 12 bases. The CDR3 spans 14 residues. The germline CDR1 and CDR2 sequences are SGDLS and YYNGEE. The CDR3 region has the DNA TGTGCCAGCAGCGACCGGGACGGACCCTACGAGCAGTACTTC. Its translation: CASSDRDGPYEQYF.

This clone turned up a few times. The rearrangement joins TRBV7-8 to TRBJ1-2; no firm D call. V lost 4 bases, J lost 4 bases, and 10 bases lay in between. CDR3 length equals 13 residues. Germline V gives CDR1 SGHVS, CDR2 FQNEAQ. The CDR3 DNA reads TGTGCCAGCAGCTCGGACGCCAGCTATGGCTACACCTTC. Encoded protein: CASSSDASYGYTF.

This chain links TRBV6-1 with TRBJ2-5; 8 bases agree with TRBD2. Losses at the gene ends were 8 bases for V and 2 bases for J; bases not matched to a gene: 7. The CDR3 has 14 amino acids. The germline V gene has CDR1 MNHNS and CDR2 SASEGT. The CDR3 loop reads CASELAVLQETQYF. The CDR3 DNA reads as TGTGCCAGCGAACTAGCGGTCTTACAAGAGACCCAGTACTTC.

The V and J genes are TRBV4-3 and TRBJ2-1; 8 nucleotides line up with TRBD1. The CDR3 covers 15 residues. The germline gives CDR1 LGHNA, CDR2 YSLEER. J lost 8 bases, V lost 1 base, and 7 bases had no gene match. This chain's CDR3 is CASSQGVPGGHEQFF. The CDR3 DNA is TGCGCCAGCAGCCAAGGGGTGCCAGGGGGCCATGAGCAGTTCTTC.

This clone came up once. The chain combines TRBV18 with TRBJ2-3, with D hard to call. CDR1 is KGHSH, CDR2 LQKENI, per germline. Trimming shortened V by 0 bases and J by 0 bases, and 4 bases separated the two germline ends. CDR3 length: 14 amino acids. CDR3 protein: CASSPPISTDTQYF. In nucleotides, the CDR3 is TGTGCCAGCTCACCACCAATTAGCACAGATACGCAGTATTTT.

The chain joins TRBV4-1 to TRBJ1-5; no clear D. V was pared by 1 base and J by 5 bases, with 12 bases between. Per the germline V gene, CDR1 is MGHRA and CDR2 is YSYEKL. This CDR3 has 15 residues. This CDR3 is CASSQAEGNHQPQHF. The CDR3 DNA is TGCGCCAGCAGCCAAGCTGAAGGGAACCATCAGCCCCAGCATTTT.

The chain links TRBV11-3 to TRBJ2-7, with TRBD2 matching 13 bases. The CDR3 contains 18 residues. The germline V gene has CDR1 SGHNT and CDR2 YENEEA. CDR3 in amino acids: CCKGPGPNGLAGAGEQYF. CDR3 sequence (DNA): TGTTGCAAAGGCCCCGGTCCTAACGGACTAGCGGGAGCTGGAGAGCAGTACTTC.

In DNA, the CDR3 is TGTGCCAGCAGCTATGGGGGAAGCACAGATACGCAGTATTTT. Translating gives CASSYGGSTDTQYF. The rearrangement joins TRBV7-9 to TRBJ2-3; tentatively, D is TRBD1 or TRBD2 (5 bases each). This CDR3 contains 14 residues. The germline V and J ends were trimmed by 4 bases and 0 bases, with 8 bases remaining between them. Germline V gene lookup returns CDR1 SEHNR and CDR2 FQNEAQ (reference sequence).

The chain joins TRBV7-9 to TRBJ1-1; D gene uncertain. This CDR3 has 15 amino acids. Germline V gene data show CDR1 as SEHNR and CDR2 as FQNEAQ (reference sequence). Trimming cost V 5 bases and J 4 bases, with 17 bases left between them. For the CDR3, the DNA is TGTGCCAGCAGCCCCCTCCGCGGGCGTCGCACTGAAGCTTTCTTT. It yields the protein CASSPLRGRRTEAFF. The entire variable domain, with the rest obtained from reference TRBV7-9 and TRBJ1-1, is as follows: DTGVSQNPRHKITKRGQNVTFRCDPISEHNRLYWYRQTLGQGPEFLTYFQNEAQLEKSRLLSDRFSAERPKGSFSTLEIQRTEQGDSAMYLCASSPLRGRRTEAFFGQGTRLTVV.

The chain couples TRBV28 to TRBJ2-7; D ambiguous. The CDR3 spans 12 residues. Trimming stripped 6 bases from V and 5 bases from J, with 11 bases between. Germline CDR1 reads MDHEN; CDR2 reads SYDVKM. DNA for the CDR3: TGTGCCAGCAGCCAAGGGTTGGACGAGCAGTACTTC. This sequence encodes CASSQGLDEQYF.

The gene calls are TRBV28 and TRBJ1-3, with D unresolved. V dropped 3 bases and J dropped 5 bases, with 11 bases sitting between them. Germline lookup yields CDR1 MDHEN and CDR2 SYDVKM. CDR3 length equals 14 residues. The CDR3 nucleotides are TGTGCCAGCAGTTTGAGAGGGTCGAGAAACACCATATATTTT. Its protein is CASSLRGSRNTIYF.

This clone appeared once. The chain employs TRBV14 and TRBJ1-1; D may be TRBD1 (6 bases). The CDR3 contains 15 residues. CDR1 and CDR2 from the germline V gene are SGHDN and FVKESK. Trimming stripped 3 bases from V and 1 base from J, with 12 bases between. CDR3 residues: CASSQLTGSNTEAFF. The CDR3 coding sequence is TGTGCCAGCAGCCAGCTAACAGGGTCGAACACTGAAGCTTTCTTT.

This clone was detected only once. The chain is built from TRBV2 and TRBJ2-1; TRBD2 matches at 14 bases. The CDR3 runs to 20 residues. CDR1 and CDR2 from the germline V gene are SNHLY and FYNNEI. With V trimmed by 7 bases and J by 7 bases, 21 bases remained unmatched. As DNA, the CDR3 is TGTGCCAGCACTGCAGGGCCCAACCGATGGACTAGCGGGAGGAATAATGAGCAGTTCTTC. Its protein is CASTAGPNRWTSGRNNEQFF.

This clone was seen only a few times. The chain links TRBV7-9 to TRBJ2-1; 7 nucleotides agree with TRBD2. The length of the CDR3 is 18 residues. The ends lost 5 bases at V and 1 base at J; junction bases unmatched: 14. CDR1 and CDR2 (germline): SEHNR, FQNEAQ (reference sequence). The CDR3 here is CASSDWVSAGDSYNEQFF. The CDR3 nucleotides are TGTGCCAGCAGCGATTGGGTCAGTGCGGGAGATTCCTACAATGAGCAGTTCTTC. The full variable domain, completed using reference TRBV7-9 and TRBJ2-1, is DTGVSQNPRHKITKRGQNVTFRCDPISEHNRLYWYRQTLGQGPEFLTYFQNEAQLEKSRLLSDRFSAERPKGSFSTLEIQRTEQGDSAMYLCASSDWVSAGDSYNEQFFGPGTRLTVL.

The rearrangement uses TRBV6-5 and TRBJ1-1; D is uncertain. The germline CDR1 and CDR2 sequences are MNHEY and SVGAGI. This CDR3 is 13 amino acids long. V was pared by 3 bases and J by 1 base, with 6 bases between. The CDR3 spells CASSYGPNTEAFF. CDR3 bases: TGTGCCAGCAGTTATGGTCCGAACACTGAAGCTTTCTTT.

V usage is TRBV11-1 and J usage is TRBJ1-2; the match to TRBD1 covers 7 bases. CDR3 size: 12 residues. V trimming: 6 bases; J trimming: 7 bases; junction bases outside the gene matches: 5. CDR1 is SGHAT, CDR2 FQDESV, per germline (reference sequence). CDR3 in DNA: TGTGCCAGCAGGCACAGGGGCGGTGGCTACACCTTC. Translating gives CASRHRGGGYTF. Full variable domain (missing parts from reference TRBV11-1 and TRBJ1-2): EAEVAQSPRYKITEKSQAVAFWCDPISGHATLYWYRQILGQGPELLVQFQDESVVDDSQLPKDRFSAERLKGVDSTLKIQPAELGDSAMYLCASRHRGGGYTFGSGTRLTVV.

This sequence joins TRBV6-6 and TRBJ2-5, with D unclear. CDR1 and CDR2 (germline): MNHNY, SVGAGI (reference sequence). The CDR3 has 14 residues. Trimming left V 7 bases short and J 2 bases short, with 14 bases between. The CDR3 loop reads CASTYRTEQETQYF. The DNA of the CDR3 is TGTGCCAGCACTTATCGGACGGAGCAAGAGACCCAGTACTTC.

The chain links TRBV28 to TRBJ2-5, with unresolved D. The CDR3 extends over 12 amino acids. The V end lost 5 bases, the J end lost 2 bases, and 6 bases lay between the germline ends. CDR1 MDHEN and CDR2 SYDVKM come from the germline V gene. The CDR3 DNA is TGTGCCAGCAGTATTCCTCAAGAGACCCAGTACTTC. It is translated as CASSIPQETQYF.

This clone was observed a few times. The chain employs TRBV29-1 and TRBJ2-7, with TRBD2 matching 9 bases. Trimming removed 6 bases from V and 6 bases from J; junction bases left unmatched: 9. CDR3 size: 13 residues. Germline V gene lookup returns CDR1 SQVTM and CDR2 ANQGSEA. CDR3 bases: TGCAGCGTAATAGCGGGAGTTCGAACCGAGCAGTACTTC. The encoded protein is CSVIAGVRTEQYF.

The chain recombines TRBV27 with TRBJ2-3, with 7 positions matching TRBD1. There are 17 residues in the CDR3. With 8 bases clipped from V and 0 bases from J, the junction kept 14 bases outside the gene matches. Germline V CDR1 and CDR2: MNHEY, SMNVEV (reference sequence). CDR3 DNA sequence: TGTGCCAGCGGAGGTCTGATCGGGACAGCTAGCACAGATACGCAGTATTTT. It encodes CASGGLIGTASTDTQYF.

This chain uses TRBV19 with TRBJ2-5; TRBD2 might be the D (6 bases). Per germline, CDR1 LNHDA and CDR2 SQIVND (reference sequence). The ends were cut back, 7 bases at V and 3 bases at J, with 15 bases in the middle. The CDR3 spans 14 residues. The CDR3 is CASKSTGTEETQYF. The CDR3 DNA reads as TGTGCCAGTAAATCAACGGGGACTGAAGAGACCCAGTACTTC.

This clone was counted a single time. The chain combines TRBV7-6 with TRBJ2-1; weak D call: TRBD2 (5 bases). This CDR3 has 16 amino acids. With 0 bases removed from V and 6 bases from J, the gap between germline ends came to 15 bases. Germline V CDR1 and CDR2: SGHVS, FNYEAQ. CDR3 sequence reads: CASSLARAGGRNEQFF. The CDR3 DNA reads as TGTGCCAGCAGCTTAGCTCGGGCAGGAGGCCGCAATGAGCAGTTCTTC.

V gene TRBV28 combines with J gene TRBJ1-1; D remains ambiguous. CDR1 MDHEN and CDR2 SYDVKM come from the germline V gene. Trimming shortened V by 7 bases and J by 0 bases, and 12 bases separated the two germline ends. The CDR3 is made up of 14 amino acids. The CDR3: CASIPGGVNTEAFF. The CDR3 DNA follows: TGTGCCAGCATCCCCGGCGGTGTGAACACTGAAGCTTTCTTT. Together with reference TRBV28 and TRBJ1-1, the CDR3 gives the full variable domain: DVKVTQSSRYLVKRTGEKVFLECVQDMDHENMFWYRQDPGLGLRLIYFSYDVKMKEKGDIPEGYSVSREKKERFSLILESASTNQTSMYLCASIPGGVNTEAFFGQGTRLTVV.